This TCR beta chain emerged from a study of OX40 agonist ivuxolimab in advanced cancers. Study background: A male proportion of under 90% was recorded, with mean age 60 years and range about 20 to 90. Study-wide points: With doses of 0.1 to 3.0 mg/kg, CD4+ and CD8+ blood T cells had undergone clonal expansion by week 6. The work left the antigen specificity of expanded peripheral T cells undetermined. On average, CD8+ T cells had more expanded clones than CD4+.

The method was immunoSEQ multiplex PCR; TCRdb's version includes in-frame clones alone and lacks a portion of them. The repertoire holds 70,000 to 80,000 clones, with roughly 90% as singletons. Of note for this clone: Its specificity is not known.

CDR1 is SGDLS, CDR2 YYNGEE, per germline. CDR3 length equals 16 residues. The V and J ends lost 1 base and 5 bases, in that order; junction bases with no gene match: 6. This material consisted of CD4+ or CD8+ T cells sorted from blood, taken in a trial of the OX40 agonist ivuxolimab. This sequence originates from an adult with an advanced solid tumor such as melanoma, head and neck, liver or kidney cancer. The V call is TRBV9, the J call TRBJ2-3; TRBD2 aligns across 11 bases. The CDR3 coding sequence is TGTGCCAGCAGCGTAACTAGCGGGAGCTTTCAAGATACGCAGTATTTT. Protein product: CASSVTSGSFQDTQYF.